A selection of T cell receptor beta chains follows, all from one sample in a study of vaccination and CD4 T cells after COVID-19. TCRdb re-called the PCR reads with MiXCR, one entry per CDR3 protein. The data show roughly 15,000 distinct CDR3 sequences, more than 70% seen once. These receptors are not linked to any known antigen. Sequencing was done on a sample of CD4+ T cells from blood, cultured in vitro. The source is a human donor who had recovered from COVID-19. The CDR3 runs from the conserved cysteine through the conserved F or W. The D gene is left open where the match is weak. A clone size is listed for some rows: how often the clone was seen (once, few, many), or a class if it is expanded.

DNA | CDR3 | J | D | size | V
TGTGCCAGCAGCTTAGCTAGGGGGCTTCGGGAGACCCAGTACTTC | CASSLARGLRETQYF | TRBJ2-5 | TRBD1 | . | TRBV7-8
TGTGCCAGCAGTTACTGGGGACGGGGTGGTTCGCGGGAGACCCAGTACTTC | CASSYWGRGGSRETQYF | TRBJ2-5 | . | few | TRBV6-5
TGCAGTGCTAGAGTAAGGGACGTTCGGCCCCAGCATTTT | CSARVRDVRPQHF | TRBJ1-5 | . | . | TRBV20-1
TGTGCCAGCAGCCGCGGACAGCCCGGCTATGGCTACACCTTC | CASSRGQPGYGYTF | TRBJ1-2 | . | . | TRBV6-1
TGCAGTGCTAGGGCGGGAGGTCGCGAGCAGTACTTC | CSARAGGREQYF | TRBJ2-7 | TRBD2 | . | TRBV20-1
TGTGCCAGCAGTTTCGCCCGGCACACAGATACGCAGTATTTT | CASSFARHTDTQYF | TRBJ2-3 | . | . | TRBV27
TGTGCCAGCAGCTTACACCGTGGGACAGGGGGAAATAATTCACCCCTCCACTTT | CASSLHRGTGGNNSPLHF | TRBJ1-6 | TRBD1 | . | TRBV7-2
TGTGCCAGTAATTTGGGTTCGGGAGATACGCAGTATTTT | CASNLGSGDTQYF | TRBJ2-3 | . | . | TRBV19
TGTGCCAGCAGGGCGGGCGCGACCCCCTACGAGCAGTACTTC | CASRAGATPYEQYF | TRBJ2-7 | . | . | TRBV12-3/TRBV12-4
TGTGCCACCCCTCGAGGAGGCAGCGATCCCTCTGGGGCCAACGTCCTGACTTTC | CATPRGGSDPSGANVLTF | TRBJ2-6 | . | . | TRBV24-1
TGTGCCAGCTGGCTGGCGCGAAGGGTCCGACAGATGAACACTGAAGCTTTCTTT | CASWLARRVRQMNTEAFF | TRBJ1-1 | . | few | TRBV6-1
TGTGCCAGCAGCGGACGACAGGGGGCGAACACTGAAGCTTTCTTT | CASSGRQGANTEAFF | TRBJ1-1 | TRBD1 | once | TRBV6-2/TRBV6-3
TGCAGTGCCCAGGGACAGGCGGTCCAAGAGACCCAGTACTTC | CSAQGQAVQETQYF | TRBJ2-5 | TRBD1 | few | TRBV20-1
TGTGCCAGCAGCCGAGACAGGAATACCTACAATGAGCAGTTCTTC | CASSRDRNTYNEQFF | TRBJ2-1 | . | . | TRBV6-1
TGTGCCAGCAGACCCCACGGGGGGGCTGGCACCGGGGAGCTGTTTTTT | CASRPHGGAGTGELFF | TRBJ2-2 | TRBD2 | once | TRBV7-2
TGTGCCAGCAGTGCACAGGACGCAACTAATGAAAAACTGTTTTTT | CASSAQDATNEKLFF | TRBJ1-4 | . | . | TRBV6-1
TGTGCCAGCAGGGCAGACAGGGGGCGCGGTGAAAAACTGTTTTTT | CASRADRGRGEKLFF | TRBJ1-4 | TRBD1 | . | TRBV2
TGTGCCAGCAGCCCGGCGACAACCTACGAGCAGTACTTC | CASSPATTYEQYF | TRBJ2-7 | . | . | TRBV7-2
TGTGCCAGCAGTAGGACCTCCGGGACAGGGGGCTCCGGAAACACCATATATTTT | CASSRTSGTGGSGNTIYF | TRBJ1-3 | TRBD1 | . | TRBV6-1
TGTGCCAGTAGTATAGATCGGGGATCAGGGGGGCAGTACTTC | CASSIDRGSGGQYF | TRBJ2-7 | TRBD1 | . | TRBV19
TGCAGTGCTAACAAACCAACGAACCTGGAGCAGTTCTTC | CSANKPTNLEQFF | TRBJ2-1 | . | . | TRBV20-1
TGTGCCAGCAGTTACCGAATAGGGGTTTACGAGCAGTACTTC | CASSYRIGVYEQYF | TRBJ2-7 | . | . | TRBV6-5
TGTGCCAGCGGACAACAAGATACGCAGTATTTT | CASGQQDTQYF | TRBJ2-3 | . | . | TRBV7-9
TGTGCCAGCAGCCCCCCCCAGGGCCCTTGGACTGAAGCTTTCTTT | CASSPPQGPWTEAFF | TRBJ1-1 | . | . | TRBV6-2/TRBV6-3
TGTGCCAGCAGCTCGACCAGACAGGGGGTTAACTATGGCTACACCTTC | CASSSTRQGVNYGYTF | TRBJ1-2 | TRBD1 | . | TRBV7-2
TGCAGTGCTAGGAAGTCAGGGTGGAATCAGCCCCAGCATTTT | CSARKSGWNQPQHF | TRBJ1-5 | . | few | TRBV20-1
TGTGCCAGCAGTGAAGGGATAGCGGGAGTAAATGAGCAGTTCTTC | CASSEGIAGVNEQFF | TRBJ2-1 | TRBD2 | . | TRBV6-1
TGTGCCAGCAGCTTGGCTCAGGTCAAGGGCGAGCAGTACTTC | CASSLAQVKGEQYF | TRBJ2-7 | . | few | TRBV5-6
TGTGCCAGCAGTTCAAACGCGGGGCAAGAGACCCAGTACTTC | CASSSNAGQETQYF | TRBJ2-5 | . | . | TRBV27